Given below is one T cell receptor (beta chain) in context. Its specificity is not known. This specimen comes from a study of T cell responses to AZD1222 COVID-19 vaccine. General observations from the study: CD4 TCRs covered the whole spike, strongest at regions 160-218 and 743-854. Spike-specific TCR breadth and depth both grew after two AZD1222 doses.

The germline gives CDR1 SEHNR, CDR2 FQNEAQ (reference sequence). CDR3 size: 14 residues. V was trimmed by 5 bases and J by 2 bases, leaving 9 bases between them. Method: immunoSEQ multiplex PCR; TCRdb's copy keeps in-frame clones and lacks some. Here the sample spans some 180,000 clones, around 94% being singletons. The TCR comes from an adult who received the MenACWY meningococcal vaccine as a control. V usage is TRBV7-9 and J usage is TRBJ2-2, with D perhaps matching TRBD1 or TRBD2 (5 bases each). Sequencing was performed on peripheral blood, taken 28 days after the second dose of the MenACWY control vaccine. Here the CDR3 reads CASSRDGNTGELFF. DNA for the CDR3: TGTGCCAGCAGCCGGGACGGCAACACCGGGGAGCTGTTTTTT.